This T cell receptor beta chain was found in a study of CD8 T cells in Susac syndrome. The T cells that were sequenced for TCR beta were CD8+ and CD4+ cells from blood. Concerning this clonotype: One end of the junction fails to match germline, which may point to a read error.

An amount of RNA that ranged from roughly 0.45 to 1 ug was reverse transcribed with random hexamers. Amplification of TCR beta CDR3 across 54 Vbeta and 13 Jbeta was performed with immunoSEQ multiplex PCR. MiXCR, run by TCRdb on the immunoSEQ multiplex PCR reads, gives a single entry per CDR3 protein. The sample carries 90,000 to 150,000 distinct CDR3 sequences, approximately 90% recorded once. Germline V gene data show CDR1 as DFQATT and CDR2 as SNEGSKA (reference sequence). The CDR3 is 16 amino acids. V is TRBV20-1 and J is TRBJ1-5; D perhaps matches TRBD1 (6 bases). Sequenced material: CD8+ T cells from PBMCs. The source of this sequence is a human donor in good health. CDR3 protein: CSAGDRQADSNQPQHF. The CDR3 DNA reads TGCAGTGCTGGAGACCGACAGGCTGATAGCAATCAGCCCCAGCATTTT.